This TCR beta chain was profiled in a study of OX40 agonist ivuxolimab in advanced cancers. Study-level results: Fewer expanded clones were found on average in CD4+ than in CD8+ T cells.

The study sampled blood at baseline, cycle 4 day 1, and cycle 7 day 1. As for this clone: Its antigen is not known.

Generated by immunoSEQ multiplex PCR, the TCRdb table keeps only in-frame clones and is missing some. The top ten hold 0.3% to 0.4% of the sample, which has 60,000 to 95,000 clones, about nine tenths seen once. The starting material was CD4+ or CD8+ T cells sorted from blood, obtained in a trial of the OX40 agonist ivuxolimab. The clonotype originates from an adult with an advanced solid tumor such as melanoma, head and neck, liver or kidney cancer.

In DNA, the CDR3 is TGTGCCAGCAGTTTAGTTAAGGGGACAGGGGCCGGAGATACGCAGTATTTT. This encodes CASSLVKGTGAGDTQYF. V gene TRBV28 combines with J gene TRBJ2-3; 10 bases map to TRBD1. With V trimmed by 2 bases and J by 5 bases, 10 bases remained unmatched. From germline, CDR1 is MDHEN and CDR2 SYDVKM. This CDR3 has 17 amino acids. Full variable domain (rest looked up from reference TRBV28 and TRBJ2-3): DVKVTQSSRYLVKRTGEKVFLECVQDMDHENMFWYRQDPGLGLRLIYFSYDVKMKEKGDIPEGYSVSREKKERFSLILESASTNQTSMYLCASSLVKGTGAGDTQYFGPGTRLTVL.